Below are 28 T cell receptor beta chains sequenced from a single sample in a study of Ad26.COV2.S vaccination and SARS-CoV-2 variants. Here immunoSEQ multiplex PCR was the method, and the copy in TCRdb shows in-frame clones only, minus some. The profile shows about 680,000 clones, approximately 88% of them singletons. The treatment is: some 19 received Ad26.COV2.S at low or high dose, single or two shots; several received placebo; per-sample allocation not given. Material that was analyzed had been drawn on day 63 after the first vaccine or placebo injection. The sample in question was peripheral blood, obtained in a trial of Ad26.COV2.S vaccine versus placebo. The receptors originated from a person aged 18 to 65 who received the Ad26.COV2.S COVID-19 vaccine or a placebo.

CDR3 coding DNA: TGCGCCAGCAGTCTCGAGAACAGGGTGAACACTGAAGCTTTCTTT. This encodes CASSLENRVNTEAFF. The chain recombines TRBV4-3 with TRBJ1-1, with a tentative D call TRBD1 (6 bases). Germline V gene data show CDR1 as LGHNA and CDR2 as YSLEER. CDR3 length: 15 amino acids. Trimming pared 6 bases from V and 0 bases from J, leaving 14 bases between.

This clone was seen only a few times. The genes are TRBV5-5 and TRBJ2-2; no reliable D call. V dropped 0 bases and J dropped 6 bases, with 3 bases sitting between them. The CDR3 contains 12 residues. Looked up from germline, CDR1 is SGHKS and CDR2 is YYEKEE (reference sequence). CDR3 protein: CASSLVAGELFF. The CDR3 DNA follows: TGTGCCAGCAGCTTGGTAGCCGGGGAGCTGTTTTTT.

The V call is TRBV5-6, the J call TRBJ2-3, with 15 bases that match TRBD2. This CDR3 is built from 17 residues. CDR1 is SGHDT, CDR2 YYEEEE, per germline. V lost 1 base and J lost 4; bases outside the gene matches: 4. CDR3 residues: CASSLRTSGRAADTQYF. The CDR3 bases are TGTGCCAGCAGCTTGCGGACTAGCGGGAGGGCGGCAGATACGCAGTATTTT.

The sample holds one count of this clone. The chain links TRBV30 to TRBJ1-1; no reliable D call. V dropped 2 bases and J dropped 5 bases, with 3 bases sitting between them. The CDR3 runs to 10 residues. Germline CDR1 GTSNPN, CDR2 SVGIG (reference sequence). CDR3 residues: CAWSSTEAFF. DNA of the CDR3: TGTGCCTGGAGTAGTACTGAAGCTTTCTTT.

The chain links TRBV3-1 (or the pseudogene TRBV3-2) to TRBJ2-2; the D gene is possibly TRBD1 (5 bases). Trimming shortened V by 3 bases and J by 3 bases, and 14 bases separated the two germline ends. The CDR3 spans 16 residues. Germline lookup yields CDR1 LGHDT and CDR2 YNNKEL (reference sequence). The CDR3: CASSQETAPHTGELFF. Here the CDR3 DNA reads TGTGCCAGCAGCCAGGAGACAGCCCCCCACACCGGGGAGCTGTTTTTT.

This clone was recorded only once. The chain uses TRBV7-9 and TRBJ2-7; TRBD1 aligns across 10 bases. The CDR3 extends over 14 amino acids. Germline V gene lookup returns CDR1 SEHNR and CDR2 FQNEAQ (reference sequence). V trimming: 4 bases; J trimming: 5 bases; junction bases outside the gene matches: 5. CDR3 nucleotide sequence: TGTGCCAGCAGCTCGTCCGGGACAGGGGACGAGCAGTACTTC. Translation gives CASSSSGTGDEQYF.

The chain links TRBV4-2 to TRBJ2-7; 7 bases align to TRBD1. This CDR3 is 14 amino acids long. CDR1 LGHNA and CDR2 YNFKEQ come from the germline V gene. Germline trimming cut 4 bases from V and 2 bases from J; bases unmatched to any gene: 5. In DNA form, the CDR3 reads TGTGCCAGCAGCCGAACAGGGGATGCCTACGAGCAGTACTTC. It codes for CASSRTGDAYEQYF.

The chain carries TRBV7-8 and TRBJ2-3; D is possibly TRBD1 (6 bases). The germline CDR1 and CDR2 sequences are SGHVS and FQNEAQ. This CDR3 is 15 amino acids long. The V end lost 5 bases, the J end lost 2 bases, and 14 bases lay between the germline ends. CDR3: CASSVRDIFTDTQYF. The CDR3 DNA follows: TGTGCCAGCAGCGTAAGGGACATCTTCACAGATACGCAGTATTTT.

CDR3 DNA sequence: TGTGCCACCAGTGTGCGGGAGGGCCCGTACAATGAGCAGTTCTTC. Its protein product is CATSVREGPYNEQFF. This chain uses TRBV24-1 with TRBJ2-1; 9 bases are shared with TRBD2. Germline lookup yields CDR1 KGHDR and CDR2 SFDVKD. CDR3 length: 15 amino acids. Losses at the gene ends were 5 bases for V and 4 bases for J; bases not matched to a gene: 5.

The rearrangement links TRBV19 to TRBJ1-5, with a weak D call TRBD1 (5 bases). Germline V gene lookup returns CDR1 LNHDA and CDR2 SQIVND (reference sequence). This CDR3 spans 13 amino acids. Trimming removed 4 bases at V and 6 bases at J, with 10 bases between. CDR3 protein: CASSSQGGQPQHF. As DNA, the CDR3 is TGTGCCAGTAGTAGCCAGGGTGGTCAGCCCCAGCATTTT.

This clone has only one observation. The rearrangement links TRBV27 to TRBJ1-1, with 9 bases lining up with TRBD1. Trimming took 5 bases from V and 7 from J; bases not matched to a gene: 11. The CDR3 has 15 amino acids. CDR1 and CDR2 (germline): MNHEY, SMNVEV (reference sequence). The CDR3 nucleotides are TGTGCCAGCAGTCCGCCGGGACAGGGCGGGAATGAAGCTTTCTTT. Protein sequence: CASSPPGQGGNEAFF.

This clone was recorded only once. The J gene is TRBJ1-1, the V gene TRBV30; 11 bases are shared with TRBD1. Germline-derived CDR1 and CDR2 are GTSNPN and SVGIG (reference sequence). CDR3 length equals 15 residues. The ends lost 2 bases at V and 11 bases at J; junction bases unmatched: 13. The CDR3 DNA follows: TGTGCCTGGAGTTTGGGGACAGGGGGATTGCTTGAGGCTTTCTTT. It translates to CAWSLGTGGLLEAFF.

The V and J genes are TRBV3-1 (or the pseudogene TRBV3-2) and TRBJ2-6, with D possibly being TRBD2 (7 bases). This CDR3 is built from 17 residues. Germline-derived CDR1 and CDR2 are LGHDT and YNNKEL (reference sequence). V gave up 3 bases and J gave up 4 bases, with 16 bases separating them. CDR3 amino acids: CASSHGGPIGGANVLTF. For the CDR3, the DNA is TGTGCCAGCAGCCACGGGGGGCCAATAGGAGGGGCCAACGTCCTGACTTTC.

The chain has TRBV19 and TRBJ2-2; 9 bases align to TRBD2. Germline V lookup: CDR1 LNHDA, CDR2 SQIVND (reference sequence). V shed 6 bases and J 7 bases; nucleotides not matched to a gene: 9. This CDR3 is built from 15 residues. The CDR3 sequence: CASSPGTSFDGELFF. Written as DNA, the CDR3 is TGTGCCAGTAGCCCCGGGACTAGCTTCGACGGGGAGCTGTTTTTT.

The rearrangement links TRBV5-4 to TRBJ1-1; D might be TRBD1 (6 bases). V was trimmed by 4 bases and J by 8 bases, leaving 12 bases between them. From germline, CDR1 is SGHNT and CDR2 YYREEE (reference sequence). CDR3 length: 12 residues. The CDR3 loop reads CASSIHGQEAFF. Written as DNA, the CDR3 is TGTGCCAGCAGCATTCACGGACAGGAAGCTTTCTTT.

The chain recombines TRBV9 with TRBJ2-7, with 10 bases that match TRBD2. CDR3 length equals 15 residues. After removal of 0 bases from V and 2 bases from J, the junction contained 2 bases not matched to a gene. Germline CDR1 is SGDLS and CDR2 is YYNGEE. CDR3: CASSVGAGGPYEQYF. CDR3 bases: TGTGCCAGCAGCGTAGGAGCGGGAGGGCCCTACGAGCAGTACTTC.

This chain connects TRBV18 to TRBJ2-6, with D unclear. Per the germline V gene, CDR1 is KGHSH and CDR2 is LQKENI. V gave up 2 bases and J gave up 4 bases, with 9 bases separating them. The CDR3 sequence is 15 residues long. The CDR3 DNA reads TGTGCCAGCTCACCAGACTTAGTCGGGGCCAACGTCCTGACTTTC. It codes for CASSPDLVGANVLTF.

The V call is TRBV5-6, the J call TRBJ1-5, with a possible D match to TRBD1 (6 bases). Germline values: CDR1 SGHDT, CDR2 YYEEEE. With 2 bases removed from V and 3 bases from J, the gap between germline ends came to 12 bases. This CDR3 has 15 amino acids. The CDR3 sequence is CASSLQGRFNQPQHF. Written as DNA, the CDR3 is TGTGCCAGCAGCTTACAGGGACGTTTCAATCAGCCCCAGCATTTT.

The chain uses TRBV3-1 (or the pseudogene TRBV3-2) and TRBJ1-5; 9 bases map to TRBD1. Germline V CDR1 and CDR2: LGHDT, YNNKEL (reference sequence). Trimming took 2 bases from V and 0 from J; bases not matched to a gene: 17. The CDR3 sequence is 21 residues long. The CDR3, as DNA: TGTGCCAGCAGCCAAAGCTTCGAAGGGGACAGGGAAAGTTATAGCAATCAGCCCCAGCATTTT. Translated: CASSQSFEGDRESYSNQPQHF.

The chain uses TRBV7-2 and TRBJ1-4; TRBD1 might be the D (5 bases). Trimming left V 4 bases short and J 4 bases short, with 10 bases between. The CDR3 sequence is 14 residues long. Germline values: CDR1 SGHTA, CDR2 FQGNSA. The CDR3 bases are TGTGCCAGCAGCTCAAGACAGAGTAATGAAAAACTGTTTTTT. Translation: CASSSRQSNEKLFF.

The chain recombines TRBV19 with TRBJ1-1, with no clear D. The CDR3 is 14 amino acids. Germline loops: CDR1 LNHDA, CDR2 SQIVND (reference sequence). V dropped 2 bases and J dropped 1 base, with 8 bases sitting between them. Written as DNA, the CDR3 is TGTGCCAGTAGTATACGTGTCTGGAACACTGAAGCTTTCTTT. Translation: CASSIRVWNTEAFF.

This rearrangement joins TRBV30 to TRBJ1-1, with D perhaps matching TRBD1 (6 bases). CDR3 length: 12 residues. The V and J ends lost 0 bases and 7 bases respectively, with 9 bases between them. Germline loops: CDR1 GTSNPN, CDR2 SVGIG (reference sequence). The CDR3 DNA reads TGTGCCTGGAGTGTAAGGGGGATTGAAGCTTTCTTT. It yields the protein CAWSVRGIEAFF.

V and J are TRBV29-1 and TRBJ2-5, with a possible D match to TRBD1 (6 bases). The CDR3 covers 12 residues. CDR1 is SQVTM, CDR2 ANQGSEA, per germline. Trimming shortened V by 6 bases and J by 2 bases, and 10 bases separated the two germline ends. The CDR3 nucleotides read TGCAGCGTAAAGACAGGACAAGAGACCCAGTACTTC. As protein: CSVKTGQETQYF.

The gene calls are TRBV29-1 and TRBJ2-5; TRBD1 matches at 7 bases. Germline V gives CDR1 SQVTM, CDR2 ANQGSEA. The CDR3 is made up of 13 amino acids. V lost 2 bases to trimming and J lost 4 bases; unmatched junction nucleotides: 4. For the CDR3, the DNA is TGCAGCGTTGAAACGTGGACAGGAGAGACCCAGTACTTC. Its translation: CSVETWTGETQYF.

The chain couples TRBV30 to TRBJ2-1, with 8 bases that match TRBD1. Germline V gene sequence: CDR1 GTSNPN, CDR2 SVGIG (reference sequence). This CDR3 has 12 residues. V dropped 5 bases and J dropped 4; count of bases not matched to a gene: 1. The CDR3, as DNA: TGTGCCTGGGACAGGGGTTACAATGAGCAGTTCTTC. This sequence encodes CAWDRGYNEQFF.

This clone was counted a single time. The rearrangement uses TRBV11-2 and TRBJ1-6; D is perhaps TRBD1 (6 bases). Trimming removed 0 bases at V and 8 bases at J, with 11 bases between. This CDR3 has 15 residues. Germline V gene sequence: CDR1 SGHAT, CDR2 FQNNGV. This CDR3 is CASSLEGAGYSPLHF. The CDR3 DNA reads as TGTGCCAGCAGCTTAGAGGGGGCTGGTTATTCACCCCTCCACTTT. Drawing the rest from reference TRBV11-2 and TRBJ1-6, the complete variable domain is EAGVAQSPRYKIIEKRQSVAFWCNPISGHATLYWYQQILGQGPKLLIQFQNNGVVDDSQLPKDRFSAERLKGVDSTLKIQPAKLEDSAVYLCASSLEGAGYSPLHFGNGTRLTVT.

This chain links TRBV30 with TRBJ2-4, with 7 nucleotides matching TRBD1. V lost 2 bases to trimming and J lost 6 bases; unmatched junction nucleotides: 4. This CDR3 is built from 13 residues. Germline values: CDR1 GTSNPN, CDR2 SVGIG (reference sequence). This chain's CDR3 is CAWSRDSSNIQYF. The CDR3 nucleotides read TGTGCCTGGAGTAGGGACAGCTCAAACATTCAGTACTTC.

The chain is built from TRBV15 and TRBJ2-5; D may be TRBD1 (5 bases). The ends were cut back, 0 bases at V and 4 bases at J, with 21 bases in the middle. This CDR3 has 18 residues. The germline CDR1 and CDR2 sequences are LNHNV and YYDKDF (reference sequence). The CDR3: CATSREVSSRVVRETQYF. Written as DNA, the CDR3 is TGTGCCACCAGCAGAGAGGTTTCGAGCAGGGTGGTTCGAGAGACCCAGTACTTC.